This T cell receptor (beta chain) was sequenced for a study of vaccination effects on CD4 cells after COVID-19. In regard to this clone: Its specificity is not known.

The germline CDR1 and CDR2 sequences are MGHRA and YSYEKL. With 5 bases clipped from V and 0 bases from J, the junction kept 10 bases outside the gene matches. This CDR3 comprises 17 residues. Profiling relied on immunoSEQ multiplex PCR, and the TCRdb table lists in-frame clones only, not all of them. The sample lists roughly 30,000 clones, around three quarters occurring once. ViraFEST assay sequencing came after antigen-specific CD4+ T cells were expanded with viral peptide pools. When 10 to 11 days of culture had elapsed, CD4+ T cells were isolated. The study found no prior SARS-CoV-2 infection in the vaccine recipients, who tested negative for nucleocapsid antibodies. The researchers cultured approximately 2 million PBMC per well with about 10 IU/ml IL-2 and about 10 ug/ml peptides.

Specimen: CD4+ T cells from PBMCs cultured with HCoV-OC43 spike peptides, collected before COVID-19 vaccination. Indicated subset: HCoV-OC43 spike overlapping peptide pool stimulation. V is TRBV4-1 and J is TRBJ1-5; 7 positions match TRBD1. The TCR sequence derives from a human donor who received a COVID-19 vaccine. The CDR3 nucleotides read TGCGCCAGCAGCGAAGGGACAGCCCTAAATAGCAATCAGCCCCAGCATTTT. Residues: CASSEGTALNSNQPQHF.